Presented here are 28 T cell receptor beta chains from one specimen sequenced in a study of blood T cells in healthy people across ages. With a J-beta primer mix and a sample-barcoded 5' primer, a second PCR ran about 6 to 11 cycles. TCRdb re-called the 5' RACE reads through MiXCR, storing one row per CDR3 protein. Here the sample spans some 930,000 distinct CDR3 sequences, roughly 28% being singletons. The sample was also reused in another study, on T cells of mothers and their children.

The sample was blood. The receptors were gathered from a woman aged 40 to 50 in good health.

The sample holds a few counts of this clonotype. This may be a read error, as it is one base from a much larger clone. The CDR3: CASGRTTPGQEFWYEQYF. CDR3 coding DNA: TGTGCTAGTGGGAGAACAACGCCCGGACAGGAATTTTGGTATGAGCAGTACTTC. The J gene is TRBJ2-4, the V gene TRBV12-5; TRBD1 matches at 7 bases. The CDR3 spans 18 residues. The V and J ends lost 6 bases and 13 bases, in that order; junction bases with no gene match: 27. CDR1 and CDR2 from the germline V gene are LGHNT and FRNRAP.

This chain connects TRBV30 to TRBJ1-1, with 7 bases fitting TRBD1. Losses at the gene ends were 5 bases for V and 1 base for J; bases not matched to a gene: 10. This CDR3 spans 15 amino acids. The germline V gene has CDR1 GTSNPN and CDR2 SVGIG (reference sequence). The CDR3 DNA reads TGTGCCTGGTATGCGACAGGGAGACCGAACACTGAAGCTTTCTTT. Encoded protein: CAWYATGRPNTEAFF.

There are many counts of this clonotype. This chain connects TRBV28 to TRBJ2-5, with D possibly matching TRBD2 (5 bases). This CDR3 is built from 15 residues. V was shortened by 6 bases and J by 5 bases, with 19 bases between the two germline ends. Germline V gives CDR1 MDHEN, CDR2 SYDVKM. CDR3 nucleotides: TGTGCCAGCAGCCACCTCTATGAGGGTGTGGAGACCCAGTACTTC. This codes for CASSHLYEGVETQYF.

This clonotype was detected once. V is TRBV20-1 and J is TRBJ2-3, with a tentative D call TRBD1 (6 bases). The V end was cut by 5 bases, the J end by 8 bases, with 20 bases between. CDR1 DFQATT and CDR2 SNEGSKA come from the germline V gene (reference sequence). The CDR3 loop spans 14 amino acids. CDR3 sequence: CSAFDRFREGTQYF. The CDR3 bases are TGCAGTGCTTTCGACAGGTTCCGAGAGGGTACGCAGTATTTT.

This clonotype was seen at least ten times. One end of the junction varies from germline; a read error may be responsible. V and J are TRBV7-7 and TRBJ1-2; tentative D call: TRBD1 (5 bases). CDR1 SSHAT and CDR2 FNYEAQ come from the germline V gene (reference sequence). CDR3 length equals 12 residues. The DNA of the CDR3 is TGTGCTAGCAGCTTTGAGGGGTATGGCTACACCTTC. Protein sequence: CASSFEGYGYTF.

V is TRBV4-1 and J is TRBJ2-5; TRBD2 matches at 11 bases. With V trimmed by 4 bases and J by 4 bases, 5 bases remained unmatched. This CDR3 region has 15 residues. From germline, CDR1 is MGHRA and CDR2 YSYEKL. The CDR3 sequence is CASSPETSGAETQYF. The CDR3, as DNA: TGCGCCAGCAGCCCGGAGACTAGCGGGGCAGAGACCCAGTACTTC.

This chain links TRBV20-1 with TRBJ2-7, with 8 bases aligning to TRBD2. The V gene's germline CDR1 is DFQATT and CDR2 SNEGSKA (reference sequence). Trimming at V came to 0 bases and at J to 2 bases, leaving 9 bases not matched to a gene. The CDR3 spans 16 residues. The CDR3 region has the DNA TGCAGTGCTAGAGATTGGGGCGGGGGGCCGCCCTACGAGCAGTACTTC. As protein: CSARDWGGGPPYEQYF.

This clonotype was recorded a few times. The chain couples TRBV15 to TRBJ2-3; possible D gene TRBD1, 6 bases. CDR1 and CDR2 from the germline V gene are LNHNV and YYDKDF (reference sequence). The length of the CDR3 is 15 residues. V lost 0 bases, J lost 5 bases, and 12 bases lay in between. CDR3 loop: CATSRDGQGIDTQYF. As DNA, the CDR3 is TGTGCCACCAGCAGAGATGGGCAGGGGATAGATACGCAGTATTTT.

This clonotype occurred once. The junction differs from germline at one of its ends, possibly a read error. The J gene is TRBJ2-5, the V gene TRBV12-3 or TRBV12-4; no clear D. CDR3 size: 16 residues. The CDR3 DNA reads as TGTGCCAGCAGTTTATCTACTGGAGTGAACCAAGAGGCCCAGTACTTC. It translates to CASSLSTGVNQEAQYF.

V usage is TRBV25-1 and J usage is TRBJ2-1; 7 bases are a match to TRBD2. This CDR3 spans 17 amino acids. Unmatched junction bases numbered 13, after V lost 5 bases and J lost 3 bases. Germline CDR1 MGHDK, CDR2 SYGVNS. This CDR3 reads CASSTQTGTIDYNEQFF. CDR3 DNA: TGTGCCAGCAGTACCCAGACCGGGACTATCGACTACAATGAGCAGTTCTTC.

The gene calls are TRBV29-1 and TRBJ2-1, with D perhaps assigned TRBD1 or TRBD2 (6 bases each). V lost 4 bases, J lost 6 bases, and 10 bases lay in between. Germline V CDR1 and CDR2: SQVTM, ANQGSEA. The CDR3 is made up of 12 amino acids. In DNA form, the CDR3 reads TGCAGCGTTGTAGGGGGGACCAATGAGCAGTTCTTC. Translation: CSVVGGTNEQFF.

Notes on this clonotype: Compared with germline, one end of the junction differs, possibly owing to a read error. CDR3 nucleotides: TGTACCAGCTCACCACTGGGAGGCAATGAGCAGTTCTTC. Its translation is CTSSPLGGNEQFF. This rearrangement joins TRBV18 to TRBJ2-1, with D perhaps matching TRBD2 (6 bases). The CDR3 totals 13 residues. Germline CDR1 KGHSH, CDR2 LQKENI.

This clonotype showed up many times. V and J are TRBV7-9 and TRBJ2-7, with D perhaps matching TRBD1 (5 bases). V was cut by 3 bases and J by 0 bases, with 12 bases left in between. Per germline, CDR1 SEHNR and CDR2 FQNEAQ (reference sequence). The CDR3 has 15 amino acids. The CDR3 DNA reads TGTGCCAGCAGCTTCTACAGGTCGGGCTCCTACGAGCAGTACTTC. Translated: CASSFYRSGSYEQYF. The variable domain in full, completed from reference TRBV7-9 and TRBJ2-7, reads DTGVSQNPRHKITKRGQNVTFRCDPISEHNRLYWYRQTLGQGPEFLTYFQNEAQLEKSRLLSDRFSAERPKGSFSTLEIQRTEQGDSAMYLCASSFYRSGSYEQYFGPGTRLTVT.

Concerning this clonotype itself: The junction departs from germline at one end; a sequencing error may be responsible. The chain couples TRBV14 to TRBJ1-6, with 8 bases that match TRBD1. The germline V gene encodes CDR1 SGHDN and CDR2 FVKESK. This CDR3 region has 15 residues. The CDR3 is CAGSSIQGGNSPLHF. CDR3 bases: TGTGCCGGCAGTTCAATACAGGGGGGTAATTCACCCCTCCACTTT.

This clonotype appeared once. J is TRBJ2-1 and V is TRBV18; D remains ambiguous. V shed 3 bases and J shed 4 bases, with 13 bases lying between them. Germline V gene data show CDR1 as KGHSH and CDR2 as LQKENI. The CDR3 runs to 15 residues. The CDR3: CASSPGRYEYNEQFF. The CDR3 nucleotides are TGTGCCAGCTCACCCGGCAGGTACGAGTACAATGAGCAGTTCTTC.

This clonotype was seen a few times. The gene calls are TRBV7-9 and TRBJ1-2; D is possibly TRBD1 (5 bases). The germline V gene has CDR1 SEHNR and CDR2 FQNEAQ (reference sequence). CDR3 size: 14 residues. With 5 bases removed from V and 2 bases from J, the gap between germline ends came to 12 bases. The CDR3 here is CASSPLTVNYGYTF. CDR3 bases: TGTGCCAGCAGCCCCCTGACAGTAAACTATGGCTACACCTTC.

This clonotype has more than one count but fewer than ten. The chain recombines TRBV28 with TRBJ2-5; the D gene is possibly TRBD1 (6 bases). The V end lost 2 bases, the J end lost 5 bases, and 15 bases lay between the germline ends. CDR3 length: 15 residues. The germline CDR1 and CDR2 sequences are MDHEN and SYDVKM. The CDR3 loop is CASSLETGTRETQYF. Here the CDR3 DNA reads TGTGCCAGCAGTTTAGAGACAGGAACTCGGGAGACCCAGTACTTC.

There are a few counts of this clonotype. The rearrangement links TRBV5-6 to TRBJ1-4; possibly TRBD1 for D (5 bases). Trimming pared 3 bases from V and 7 bases from J, leaving 13 bases between. The germline gives CDR1 SGHDT, CDR2 YYEEEE. This CDR3 spans 14 amino acids. Here the CDR3 reads CASSSRGWGEKLFF. For the CDR3, the DNA is TGTGCCAGCAGCTCGAGGGGTTGGGGTGAAAAACTGTTTTTT.

Worth noting for this clonotype: A much larger clone lies a single base off, so this may be a read error. The rearrangement joins TRBV12-3 or TRBV12-4 to TRBJ1-2; D not certain. This CDR3 is built from 13 residues. The CDR3 region is CASSSSLIYGHTF. The CDR3 region has the DNA TGTGCCAGCAGTTCGTCTTTAATCTATGGCCACACCTTC.

There are a few counts of this clonotype. This chain joins TRBV25-1 and TRBJ2-6; 7 bases match TRBD1. The CDR3 spans 18 residues. The V and J ends lost 4 bases and 0 bases, in that order; junction bases with no gene match: 9. Germline CDR1 is MGHDK and CDR2 is SYGVNS. The CDR3 region is CASSATRGQHSGANVLTF. The CDR3 region has the DNA TGTGCCAGCAGTGCAACAAGGGGACAGCACTCTGGGGCCAACGTCCTGACTTTC. Together with reference TRBV25-1 and TRBJ2-6, the CDR3 gives the full variable domain: EADIYQTPRYLVIGTGKKITLECSQTMGHDKMYWYQQDPGMELHLIHYSYGVNSTEKGDLSSESTVSRIRTEHFPLTLESARPSHTSQYLCASSATRGQHSGANVLTFGAGSRLTVL.

The V call is TRBV28, the J call TRBJ2-3; tentatively, D is TRBD2 (8 bases). Germline CDR1 reads MDHEN; CDR2 reads SYDVKM. The V gene lost 2 bases and the J gene lost 2 bases, with 20 bases spanning the gap. The length of the CDR3 is 18 residues. CDR3 protein: CASSLVSGLGTATDTQYF. CDR3 sequence (DNA): TGTGCCAGCAGTTTAGTCTCGGGACTAGGGACAGCCACAGATACGCAGTATTTT.

The CDR3 is CASSDGLVGEQFF. The CDR3 DNA follows: TGTGCCAGCAGTGATGGGCTAGTGGGGGAGCAGTTCTTC. This chain uses TRBV6-4 with TRBJ2-1, with unresolved D. The CDR3 is 13 amino acids. Germline V gene lookup returns CDR1 MRHNA and CDR2 SNTAGT. Trimming left V 3 bases short and J 10 bases short, with 13 bases between.

The chain employs TRBV7-9 and TRBJ2-7, with 7 bases identical to TRBD2. The CDR3 totals 13 residues. J lost 7 bases, V lost 1 base, and 4 bases had no gene match. Germline CDR1 is SEHNR and CDR2 is FQNEAQ (reference sequence). CDR3 sequence: CASSLDTGGEQYF. CDR3 coding DNA: TGTGCCAGCAGCTTAGATACGGGGGGAGAGCAGTACTTC.

A remark on this clonotype: This may arise from a read error, as a much more abundant clone is one base away. The chain uses TRBV29-1 and TRBJ2-1; D remains unclear. Looked up from germline, CDR1 is SQVTM and CDR2 is ANQGSEA. The V end lost 1 base, the J end lost 10 bases, and 17 bases lay between the germline ends. This CDR3 spans 14 amino acids. This chain's CDR3 is CSVEARWGNYEQFF. CDR3 nucleotide sequence: TGCAGCGTTGAAGCAAGGTGGGGAAACTACGAGCAGTTCTTC.

A single count supports this clonotype. In DNA form, the CDR3 reads TGTGCCAGCAGCTTAGGGCTTCCCCCCCAAGAGACCCAGTACTTC. Its translation: CASSLGLPPQETQYF. The V call is TRBV7-9, the J call TRBJ2-5; D remains ambiguous. CDR3 length equals 15 residues. V was cut by 1 base and J by 1 base, with 10 bases left in between. Germline V gives CDR1 SEHNR, CDR2 FQNEAQ (reference sequence).

This clonotype was observed a single time. V usage is TRBV7-2 and J usage is TRBJ2-3, with a possible D match to TRBD1 (5 bases). Germline CDR1 SGHTA, CDR2 FQGNSA. This CDR3 comprises 15 residues. The ends were cut back, 5 bases at V and 4 bases at J, with 16 bases in the middle. CDR3 region: CASSGASSFADTQYF. Written as DNA, the CDR3 is TGTGCCAGCAGCGGGGCTAGTTCTTTCGCAGATACGCAGTATTTT.

The V call is TRBV7-3, the J call TRBJ2-5; 12 bases fit TRBD1. The J segment lost 5 bases and the V segment lost 1 base, leaving 5 bases of the junction unmatched. Germline V lookup: CDR1 SGHTA, CDR2 FQGTGA. The CDR3 covers 16 residues. This CDR3 is CASSLMGQGAWETQYF. In DNA form, the CDR3 reads TGTGCCAGCAGCTTAATGGGACAGGGGGCATGGGAGACCCAGTACTTC. Full variable domain (rest looked up from reference TRBV7-3 and TRBJ2-5): GAGVSQTPSNKVTEKGKYVELRCDPISGHTALYWYRQSLGQGPEFLIYFQGTGAADDSGLPNDRFFAVRPEGSVSTLKIQRTERGDSAVYLCASSLMGQGAWETQYFGPGTRLLVL.

The rearrangement joins TRBV5-1 to TRBJ1-1, with D perhaps TRBD1 (6 bases). The germline V gene has CDR1 SGHRS and CDR2 YFSETQ. The length of the CDR3 is 15 residues. Trimming stripped 0 bases from V and 1 base from J, with 10 bases between. CDR3 sequence: CASSLELTGNTEAFF. The CDR3 nucleotides read TGCGCCAGCAGCTTGGAGCTGACAGGGAACACTGAAGCTTTCTTT.